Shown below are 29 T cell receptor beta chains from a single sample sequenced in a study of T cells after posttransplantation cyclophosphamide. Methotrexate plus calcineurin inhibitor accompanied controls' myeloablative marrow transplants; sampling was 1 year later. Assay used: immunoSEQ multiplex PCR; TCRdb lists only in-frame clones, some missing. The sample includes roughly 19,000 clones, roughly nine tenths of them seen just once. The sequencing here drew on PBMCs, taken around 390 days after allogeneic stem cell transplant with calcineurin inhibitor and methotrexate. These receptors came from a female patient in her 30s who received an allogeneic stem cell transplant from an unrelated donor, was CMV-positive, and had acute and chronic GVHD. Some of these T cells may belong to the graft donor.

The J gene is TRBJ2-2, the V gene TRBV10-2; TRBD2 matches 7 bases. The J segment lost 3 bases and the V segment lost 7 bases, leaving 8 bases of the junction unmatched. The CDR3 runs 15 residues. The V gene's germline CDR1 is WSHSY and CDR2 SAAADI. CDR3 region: CASISLAEYTGELFF. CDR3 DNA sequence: TGCGCCAGCATCAGTCTAGCGGAGTACACCGGGGAGCTGTTTTTT.

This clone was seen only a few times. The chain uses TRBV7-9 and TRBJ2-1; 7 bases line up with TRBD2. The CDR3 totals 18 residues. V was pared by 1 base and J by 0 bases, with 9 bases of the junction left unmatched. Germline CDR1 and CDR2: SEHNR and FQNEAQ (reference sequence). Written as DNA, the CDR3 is TGTGCCAGCAGCTTAGGACTAGCAGCCGCGAGCTCCTACAATGAGCAGTTCTTC. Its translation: CASSLGLAAASSYNEQFF.

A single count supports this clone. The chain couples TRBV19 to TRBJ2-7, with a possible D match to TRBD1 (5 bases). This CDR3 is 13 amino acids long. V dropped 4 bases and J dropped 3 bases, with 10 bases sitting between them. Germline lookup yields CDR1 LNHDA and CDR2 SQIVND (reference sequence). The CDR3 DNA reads TGTGCCAGTAGTAGGGGCAGGGACTACGAGCAGTACGTC. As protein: CASSRGRDYEQYV.

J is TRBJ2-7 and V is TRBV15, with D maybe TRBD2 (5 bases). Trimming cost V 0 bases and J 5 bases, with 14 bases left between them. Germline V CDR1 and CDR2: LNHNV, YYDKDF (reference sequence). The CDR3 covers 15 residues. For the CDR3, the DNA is TGTGCCACCAGCAGAGATCCGGGGATAGAGAACGAGCAGTACTTC. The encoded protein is CATSRDPGIENEQYF.

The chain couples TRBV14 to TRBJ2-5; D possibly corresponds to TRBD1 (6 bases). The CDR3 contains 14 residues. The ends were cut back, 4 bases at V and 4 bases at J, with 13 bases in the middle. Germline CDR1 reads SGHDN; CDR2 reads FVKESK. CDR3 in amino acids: CASSRIGGRETQYF. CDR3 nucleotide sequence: TGTGCCAGCAGCCGGATTGGGGGCAGAGAGACCCAGTACTTC.

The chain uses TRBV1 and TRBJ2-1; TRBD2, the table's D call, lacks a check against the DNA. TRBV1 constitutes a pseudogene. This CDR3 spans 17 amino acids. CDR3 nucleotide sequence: TGCACCAGCAGCCAGGATGGACTAGCCAAAGATTCGAATGAGCAGTTCTTC. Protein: CTSSQDGLAKDSNEQFF.

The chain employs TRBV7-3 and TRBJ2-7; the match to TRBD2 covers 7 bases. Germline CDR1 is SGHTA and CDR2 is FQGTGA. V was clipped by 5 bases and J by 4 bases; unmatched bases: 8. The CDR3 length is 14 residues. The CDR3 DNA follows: TGTGCCAGCAGCGCCTCTAGCGGACCTTACGAGCAGTACTTC. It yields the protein CASSASSGPYEQYF.

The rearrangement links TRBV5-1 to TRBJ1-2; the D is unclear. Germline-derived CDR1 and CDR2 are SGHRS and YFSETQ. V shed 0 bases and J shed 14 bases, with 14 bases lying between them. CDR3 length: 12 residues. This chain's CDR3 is CASSLDTGKTTF. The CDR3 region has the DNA TGCGCCAGCAGCTTGGATACCGGGAAAACTACCTTC.

DNA for the CDR3: TGTGCCAGCAGCTTAGATCTAGGAGGTGAGCAGTTCTTC. Its translation is CASSLDLGGEQFF. The gene calls are TRBV7-3 and TRBJ2-1, with a tentative D call TRBD2 (5 bases). The CDR3 is 13 residues long. Germline loops: CDR1 SGHTA, CDR2 FQGTGA. V lost 2 bases and J lost 9, with 11 bases in between.

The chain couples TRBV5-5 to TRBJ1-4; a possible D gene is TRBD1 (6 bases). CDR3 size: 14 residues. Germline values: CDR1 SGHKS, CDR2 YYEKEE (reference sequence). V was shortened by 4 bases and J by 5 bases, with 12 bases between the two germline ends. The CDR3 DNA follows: TGTGCCAGCAGCACCGGGACACTCAATGAAAAACTGTTTTTT. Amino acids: CASSTGTLNEKLFF.

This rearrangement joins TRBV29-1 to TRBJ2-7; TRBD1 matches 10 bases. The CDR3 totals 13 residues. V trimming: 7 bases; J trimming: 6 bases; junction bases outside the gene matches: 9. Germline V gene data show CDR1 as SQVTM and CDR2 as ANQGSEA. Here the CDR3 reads CSALTGGKREQYF. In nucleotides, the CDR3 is TGCAGCGCCCTGACAGGGGGCAAACGCGAGCAGTACTTC.

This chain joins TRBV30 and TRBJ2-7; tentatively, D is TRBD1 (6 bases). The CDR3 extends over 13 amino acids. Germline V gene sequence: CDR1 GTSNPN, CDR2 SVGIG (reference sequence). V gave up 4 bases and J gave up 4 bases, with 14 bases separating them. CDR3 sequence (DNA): TGTGCCTGGAACAGGGATCTCCAATACGAGCAGTACTTC. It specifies CAWNRDLQYEQYF.

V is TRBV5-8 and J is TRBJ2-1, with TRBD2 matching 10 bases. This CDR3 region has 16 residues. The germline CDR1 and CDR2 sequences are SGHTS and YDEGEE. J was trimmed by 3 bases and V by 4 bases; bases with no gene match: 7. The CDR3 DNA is TGTGCCAGCAGCCCTCATGGACTAGCGGTCTACAATGAGCAGTTCTTC. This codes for CASSPHGLAVYNEQFF.

The CDR3 reads CASSLDSGMGEKLFF. CDR3 nucleotides: TGTGCCAGCAGCTTGGATTCGGGGATGGGTGAAAAACTGTTTTTT. The chain combines TRBV5-4 with TRBJ1-4; D call uncertain. V was shortened by 0 bases and J by 7 bases, with 13 bases between the two germline ends. CDR3 size: 15 residues. CDR1 and CDR2 from the germline V gene are SGHNT and YYREEE (reference sequence).

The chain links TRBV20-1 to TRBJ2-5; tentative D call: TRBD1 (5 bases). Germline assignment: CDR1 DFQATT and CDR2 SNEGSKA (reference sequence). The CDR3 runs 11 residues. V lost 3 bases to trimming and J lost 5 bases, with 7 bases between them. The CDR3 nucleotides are TGCAGTGCTAGTACAGGCGAGACCCAGTACTTC. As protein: CSASTGETQYF.

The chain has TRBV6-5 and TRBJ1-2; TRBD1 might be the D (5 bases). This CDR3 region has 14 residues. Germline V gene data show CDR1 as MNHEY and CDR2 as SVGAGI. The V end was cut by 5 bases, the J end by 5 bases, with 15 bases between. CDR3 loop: CASSEKGRGYGYTF. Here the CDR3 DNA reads TGTGCCAGCAGTGAAAAGGGTCGGGGGTATGGCTACACCTTC.

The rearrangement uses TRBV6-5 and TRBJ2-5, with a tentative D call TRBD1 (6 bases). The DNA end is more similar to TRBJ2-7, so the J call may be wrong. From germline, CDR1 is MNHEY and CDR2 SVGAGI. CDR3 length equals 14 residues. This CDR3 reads CASSLRTAAYEQYF. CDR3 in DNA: TGTGCCAGCAGTCTCCGGACAGCCGCCTACGAGCAGTACTTC.

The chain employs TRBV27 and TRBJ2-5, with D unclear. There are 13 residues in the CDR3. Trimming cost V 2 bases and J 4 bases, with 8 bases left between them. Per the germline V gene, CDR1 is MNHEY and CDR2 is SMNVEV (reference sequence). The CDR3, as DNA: TGTGCCAGCAGTTTAAGAGAGTCAGAGACCCAGTACTTC. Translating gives CASSLRESETQYF.

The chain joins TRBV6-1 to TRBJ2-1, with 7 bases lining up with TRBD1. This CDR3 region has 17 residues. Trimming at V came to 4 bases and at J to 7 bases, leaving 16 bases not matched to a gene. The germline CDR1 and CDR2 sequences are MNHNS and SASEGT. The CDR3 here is CASSGLWTGQNINEQFF. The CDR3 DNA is TGTGCCAGCAGTGGCCTCTGGACAGGCCAAAACATAAATGAGCAGTTCTTC.

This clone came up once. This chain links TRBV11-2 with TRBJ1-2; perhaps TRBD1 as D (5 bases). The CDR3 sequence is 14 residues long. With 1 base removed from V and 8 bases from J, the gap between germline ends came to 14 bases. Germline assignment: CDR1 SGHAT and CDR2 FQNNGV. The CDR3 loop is CASSLVPRDGGYTF. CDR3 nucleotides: TGTGCCAGCAGCTTAGTGCCCAGGGATGGAGGCTACACCTTC.

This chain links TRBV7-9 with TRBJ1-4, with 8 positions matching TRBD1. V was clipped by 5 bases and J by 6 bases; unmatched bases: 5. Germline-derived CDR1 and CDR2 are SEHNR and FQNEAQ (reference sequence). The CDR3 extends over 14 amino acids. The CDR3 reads CASSEDRDHEKLFF. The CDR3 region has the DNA TGTGCCAGCAGCGAGGACAGGGACCATGAAAAACTGTTTTTT.

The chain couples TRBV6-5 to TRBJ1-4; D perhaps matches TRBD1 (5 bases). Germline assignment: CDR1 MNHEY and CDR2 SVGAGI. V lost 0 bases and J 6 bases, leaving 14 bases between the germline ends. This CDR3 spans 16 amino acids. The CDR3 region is CASSYSVMAGYEKLFF. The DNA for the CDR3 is TGTGCCAGCAGTTACTCGGTCATGGCAGGGTATGAAAAACTGTTTTTT.

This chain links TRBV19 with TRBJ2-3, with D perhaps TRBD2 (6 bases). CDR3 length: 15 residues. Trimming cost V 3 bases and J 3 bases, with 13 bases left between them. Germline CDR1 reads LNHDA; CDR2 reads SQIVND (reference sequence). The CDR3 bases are TGTGCCAGTAGTATTGGCGGGATGGTAACAGATACGCAGTATTTT. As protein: CASSIGGMVTDTQYF.

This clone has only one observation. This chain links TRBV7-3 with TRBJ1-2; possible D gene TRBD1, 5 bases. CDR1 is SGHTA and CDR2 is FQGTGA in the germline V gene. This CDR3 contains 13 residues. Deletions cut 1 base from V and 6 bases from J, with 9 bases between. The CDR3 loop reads CASSLNQGDGYTF. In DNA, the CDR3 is TGTGCCAGCAGCTTAAACCAGGGTGATGGCTACACCTTC. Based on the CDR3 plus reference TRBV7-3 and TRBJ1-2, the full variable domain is GAGVSQTPSNKVTEKGKYVELRCDPISGHTALYWYRQSLGQGPEFLIYFQGTGAADDSGLPNDRFFAVRPEGSVSTLKIQRTERGDSAVYLCASSLNQGDGYTFGSGTRLTVV.

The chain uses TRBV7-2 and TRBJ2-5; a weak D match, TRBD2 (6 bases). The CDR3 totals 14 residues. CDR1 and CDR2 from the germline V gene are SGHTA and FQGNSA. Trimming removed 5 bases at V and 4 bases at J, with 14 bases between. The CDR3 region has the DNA TGTGCCAGCAGCCGGCTGCGGGAAGGAGAGACCCAGTACTTC. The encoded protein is CASSRLREGETQYF.

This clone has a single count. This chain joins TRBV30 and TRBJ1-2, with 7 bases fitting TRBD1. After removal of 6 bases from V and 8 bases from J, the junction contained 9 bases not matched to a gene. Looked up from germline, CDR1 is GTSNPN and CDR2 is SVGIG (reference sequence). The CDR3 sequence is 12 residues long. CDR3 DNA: TGTGCCTGTAAAACAGGGGTGGGAGGCTACACCTTC. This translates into CACKTGVGGYTF. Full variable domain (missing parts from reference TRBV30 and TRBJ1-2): SQTIHQWPATLVQPVGSPLSLECTVEGTSNPNLYWYRQAAGRGLQLLFYSVGIGQISSEVPQNLSASRPQDRQFILSSKKLLLSDSGFYLCACKTGVGGYTFGSGTRLTVV.

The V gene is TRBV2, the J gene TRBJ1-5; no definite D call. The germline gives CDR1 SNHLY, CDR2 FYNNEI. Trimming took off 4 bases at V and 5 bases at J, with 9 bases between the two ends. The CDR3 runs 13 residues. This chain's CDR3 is CASSAGDYQPQHF. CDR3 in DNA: TGTGCCAGCAGTGCGGGTGATTATCAGCCCCAGCATTTT.

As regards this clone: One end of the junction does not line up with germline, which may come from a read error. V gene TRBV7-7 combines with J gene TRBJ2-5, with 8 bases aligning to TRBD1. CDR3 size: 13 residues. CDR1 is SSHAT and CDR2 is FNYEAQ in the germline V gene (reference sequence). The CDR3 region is CASSQGAEETQYF. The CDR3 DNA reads TGTGCTAGCAGCCAGGGGGCCGAAGAGACCCAGTACTTC.

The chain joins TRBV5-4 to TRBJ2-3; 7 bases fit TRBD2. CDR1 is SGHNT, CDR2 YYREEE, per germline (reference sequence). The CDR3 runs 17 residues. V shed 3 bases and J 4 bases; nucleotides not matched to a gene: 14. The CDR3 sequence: CASSSNIDLGLSDTQYF. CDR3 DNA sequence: TGTGCCAGCAGCTCCAATATTGACTTGGGACTATCAGATACGCAGTATTTT. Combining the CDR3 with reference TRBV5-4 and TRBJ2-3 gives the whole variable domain ETGVTQSPTHLIKTRGQQVTLRCSSQSGHNTVSWYQQALGQGPQFIFQYYREEENGRGNFPPRFSGLQFPNYSSELNVNALELDDSALYLCASSSNIDLGLSDTQYFGPGTRLTVL.